This T cell receptor (beta chain) derives from a study of control samples from healthy donors and cancer patients. The CDR3 spans 14 residues. Per germline, CDR1 SGHTA and CDR2 FQGTGA. Trimming removed 5 bases at V and 4 bases at J, with 13 bases between. The repertoire was sequenced with immunoSEQ multiplex PCR; TCRdb's copy has only in-frame clones and lacks some. The table has under 100,000 clones, 88% seen once; the top ten hold around 14%. Specimen: blood. V and J are TRBV7-3 and TRBJ2-3, with D uncertain. The TCR comes from a woman aged 65 to 85 in good health. The CDR3 bases are TGTGCCAGCAGCCTCTCCGTTTTCGCAGATACGCAGTATTTT. Translation gives CASSLSVFADTQYF.